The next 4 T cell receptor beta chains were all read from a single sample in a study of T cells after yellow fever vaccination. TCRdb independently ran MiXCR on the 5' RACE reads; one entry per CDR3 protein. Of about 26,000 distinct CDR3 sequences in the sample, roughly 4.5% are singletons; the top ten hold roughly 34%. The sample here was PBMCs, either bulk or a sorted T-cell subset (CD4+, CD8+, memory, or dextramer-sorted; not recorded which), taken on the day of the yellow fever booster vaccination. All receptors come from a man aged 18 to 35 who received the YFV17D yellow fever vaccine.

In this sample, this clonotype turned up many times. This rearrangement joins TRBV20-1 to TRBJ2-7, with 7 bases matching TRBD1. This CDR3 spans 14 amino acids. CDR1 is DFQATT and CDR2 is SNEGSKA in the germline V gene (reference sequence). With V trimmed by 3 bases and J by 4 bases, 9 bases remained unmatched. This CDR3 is CSASVGGHFYEQYV. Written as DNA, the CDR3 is TGCAGTGCTAGTGTAGGGGGCCATTTTTACGAGCAGTACGTC.

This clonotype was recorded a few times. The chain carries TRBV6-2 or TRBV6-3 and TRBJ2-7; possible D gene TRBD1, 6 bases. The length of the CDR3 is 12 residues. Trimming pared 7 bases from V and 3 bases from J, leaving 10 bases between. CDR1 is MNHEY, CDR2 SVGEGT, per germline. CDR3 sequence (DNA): TGTGCCAGCAAGGACAGCAACTACGAGCAGTACGTC. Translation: CASKDSNYEQYV.

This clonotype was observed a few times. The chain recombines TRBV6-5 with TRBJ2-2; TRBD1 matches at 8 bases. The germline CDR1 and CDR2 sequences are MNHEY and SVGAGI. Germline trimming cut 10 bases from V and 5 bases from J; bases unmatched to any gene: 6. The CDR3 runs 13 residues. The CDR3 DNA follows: TGTGCCACCCAGGGGGCGTGGACCGGGGAGCTGTTTTTT. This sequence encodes CATQGAWTGELFF.

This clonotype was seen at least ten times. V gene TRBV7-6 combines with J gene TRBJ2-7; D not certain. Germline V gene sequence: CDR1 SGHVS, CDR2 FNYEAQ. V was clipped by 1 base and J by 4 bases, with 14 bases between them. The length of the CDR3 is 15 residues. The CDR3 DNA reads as TGTGCCAGCAGCTTAGGTAGTGGTGGTCTGTACGAGCAGTACTTC. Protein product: CASSLGSGGLYEQYF.